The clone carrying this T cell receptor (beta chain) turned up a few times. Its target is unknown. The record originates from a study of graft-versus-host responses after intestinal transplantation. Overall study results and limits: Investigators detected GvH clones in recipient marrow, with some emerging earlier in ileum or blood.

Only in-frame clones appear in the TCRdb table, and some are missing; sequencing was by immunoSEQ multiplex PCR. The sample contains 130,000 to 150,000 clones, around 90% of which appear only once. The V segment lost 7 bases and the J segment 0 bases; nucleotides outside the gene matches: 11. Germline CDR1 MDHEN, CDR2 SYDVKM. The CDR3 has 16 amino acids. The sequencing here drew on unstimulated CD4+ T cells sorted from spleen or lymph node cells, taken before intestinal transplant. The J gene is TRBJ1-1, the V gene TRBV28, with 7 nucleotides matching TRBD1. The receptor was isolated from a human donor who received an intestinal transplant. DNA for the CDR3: TGTGCCAGCACCCTGAGGACAGGCGCCATGAACACTGAAGCTTTCTTT. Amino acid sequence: CASTLRTGAMNTEAFF.